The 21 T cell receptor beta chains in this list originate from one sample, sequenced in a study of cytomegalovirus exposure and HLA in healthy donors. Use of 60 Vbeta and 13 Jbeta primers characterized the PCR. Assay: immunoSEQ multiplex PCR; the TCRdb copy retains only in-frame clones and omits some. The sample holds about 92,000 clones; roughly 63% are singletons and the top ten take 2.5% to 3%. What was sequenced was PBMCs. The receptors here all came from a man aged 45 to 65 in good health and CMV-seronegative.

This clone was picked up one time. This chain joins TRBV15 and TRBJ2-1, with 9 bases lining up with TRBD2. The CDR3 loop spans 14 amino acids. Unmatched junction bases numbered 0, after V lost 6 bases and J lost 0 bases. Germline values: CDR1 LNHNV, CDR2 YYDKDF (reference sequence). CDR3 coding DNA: TGTGCCACCAGGACTAGCGGCTCCTACAATGAGCAGTTCTTC. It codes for CATRTSGSYNEQFF.

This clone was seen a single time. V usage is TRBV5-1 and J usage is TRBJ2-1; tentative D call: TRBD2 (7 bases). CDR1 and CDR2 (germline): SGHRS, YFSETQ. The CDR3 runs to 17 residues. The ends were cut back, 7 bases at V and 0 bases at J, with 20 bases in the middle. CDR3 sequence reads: CASAGGAGHSSYNEQFF. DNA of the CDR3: TGCGCCAGCGCTGGGGGGGCGGGGCATAGCTCCTACAATGAGCAGTTCTTC.

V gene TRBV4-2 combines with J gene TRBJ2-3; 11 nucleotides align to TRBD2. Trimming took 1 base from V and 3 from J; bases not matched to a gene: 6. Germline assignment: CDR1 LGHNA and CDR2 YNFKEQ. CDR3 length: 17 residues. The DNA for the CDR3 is TGTGCCAGCAGCCAAGCGGTAACTAGCGGGAGTACAGATACGCAGTATTTT. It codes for CASSQAVTSGSTDTQYF.

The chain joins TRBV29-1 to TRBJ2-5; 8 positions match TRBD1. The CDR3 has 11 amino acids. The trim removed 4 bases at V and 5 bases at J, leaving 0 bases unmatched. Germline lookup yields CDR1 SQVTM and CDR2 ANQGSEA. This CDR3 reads CSVGTGETQYF. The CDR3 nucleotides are TGCAGCGTTGGGACAGGGGAGACCCAGTACTTC.

The CDR3 sequence is CASSVMETQYF. CDR3 in DNA: TGTGCCAGCAGCGTTATGGAGACCCAGTACTTC. The V gene is TRBV7-6, the J gene TRBJ2-5; D call uncertain. This CDR3 spans 11 amino acids. Germline V gene sequence: CDR1 SGHVS, CDR2 FNYEAQ. V was trimmed by 5 bases and J by 5 bases, leaving 6 bases between them.

CDR3 region: CASSTRTGDFPDTQYF. DNA for the CDR3: TGTGCCAGTAGTACGAGGACAGGGGATTTTCCAGATACGCAGTATTTT. The chain has TRBV19 and TRBJ2-3; 9 bases align to TRBD1. This CDR3 has 16 residues. The V segment lost 4 bases and the J segment 4 bases; nucleotides outside the gene matches: 9. Germline V CDR1 and CDR2: LNHDA, SQIVND (reference sequence).

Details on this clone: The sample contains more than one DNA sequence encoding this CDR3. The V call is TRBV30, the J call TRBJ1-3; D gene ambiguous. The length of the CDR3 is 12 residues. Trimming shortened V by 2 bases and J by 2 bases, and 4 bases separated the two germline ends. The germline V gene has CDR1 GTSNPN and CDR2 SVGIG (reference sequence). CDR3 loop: CAWSPTGNTIYF. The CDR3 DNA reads TGTGCCTGGAGTCCCACTGGAAACACCATATATTTT.

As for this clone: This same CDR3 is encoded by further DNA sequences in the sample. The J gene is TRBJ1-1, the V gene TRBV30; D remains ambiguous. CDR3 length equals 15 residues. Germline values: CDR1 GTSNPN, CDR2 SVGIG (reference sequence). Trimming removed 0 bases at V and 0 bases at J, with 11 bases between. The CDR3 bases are TGTGCCTGGAGTGTACTCCAAGACATGAACACTGAAGCTTTCTTT. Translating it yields CAWSVLQDMNTEAFF.

The chain's CDR3 is CASSPLTGQETQYF. The CDR3 DNA reads TGTGCCAGCTCACCACTGACAGGACAAGAGACCCAGTACTTC. The chain has TRBV18 and TRBJ2-5; possibly TRBD1 for D (6 bases). The germline gives CDR1 KGHSH, CDR2 LQKENI. The V end lost 1 base, the J end lost 2 bases, and 8 bases lay between the germline ends. The CDR3 has 14 residues.

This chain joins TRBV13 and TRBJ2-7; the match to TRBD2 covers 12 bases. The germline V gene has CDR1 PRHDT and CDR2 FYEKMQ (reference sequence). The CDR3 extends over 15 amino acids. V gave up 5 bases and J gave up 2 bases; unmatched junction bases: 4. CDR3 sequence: CASSTRLAGAYEQYF. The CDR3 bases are TGTGCCAGCAGCACCAGACTAGCGGGGGCCTACGAGCAGTACTTC.

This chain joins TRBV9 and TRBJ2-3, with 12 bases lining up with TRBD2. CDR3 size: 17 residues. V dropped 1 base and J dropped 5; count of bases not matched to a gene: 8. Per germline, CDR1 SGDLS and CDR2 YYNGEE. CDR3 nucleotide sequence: TGTGCCAGCAGCGTAACTCTAGCGGGAGGGCCGGGAGATACGCAGTATTTT. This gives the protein CASSVTLAGGPGDTQYF.

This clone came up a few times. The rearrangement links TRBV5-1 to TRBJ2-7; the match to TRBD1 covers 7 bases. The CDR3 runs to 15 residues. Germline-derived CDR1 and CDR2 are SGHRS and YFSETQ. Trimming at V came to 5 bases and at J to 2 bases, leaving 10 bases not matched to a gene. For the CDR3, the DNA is TGCGCCAGCAGGTCCGCCGGGACAGAAGCCTACGAGCAGTACTTC. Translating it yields CASRSAGTEAYEQYF. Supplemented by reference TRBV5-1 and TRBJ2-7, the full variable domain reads KAGVTQTPRYLIKTRGQQVTLSCSPISGHRSVSWYQQTPGQGLQFLFEYFSETQRNKGNFPGRFSGRQFSNSRSEMNVSTLELGDSALYLCASRSAGTEAYEQYFGPGTRLTVT.

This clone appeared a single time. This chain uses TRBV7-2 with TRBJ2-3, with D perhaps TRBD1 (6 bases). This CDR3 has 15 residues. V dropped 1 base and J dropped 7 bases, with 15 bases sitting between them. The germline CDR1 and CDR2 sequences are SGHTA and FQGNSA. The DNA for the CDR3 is TGTGCCAGCAGCTTAGGACAGGCCGCTCTTCATACGCAGTATTTT. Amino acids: CASSLGQAALHTQYF.

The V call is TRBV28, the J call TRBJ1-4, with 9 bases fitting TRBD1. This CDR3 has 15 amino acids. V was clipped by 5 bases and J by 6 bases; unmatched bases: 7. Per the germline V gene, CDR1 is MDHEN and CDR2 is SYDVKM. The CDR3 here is CASSPLGQGDEKLFF. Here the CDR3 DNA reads TGTGCCAGCAGTCCGTTGGGACAGGGAGATGAAAAACTGTTTTTT.

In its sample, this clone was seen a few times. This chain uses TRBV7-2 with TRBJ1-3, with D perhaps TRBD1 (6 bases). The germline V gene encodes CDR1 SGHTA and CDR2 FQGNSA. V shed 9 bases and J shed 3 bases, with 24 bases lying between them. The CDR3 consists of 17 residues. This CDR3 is CASSLNPGGLGGNTIYF. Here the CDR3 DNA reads TGTGCCAGTTCCCTCAACCCCGGGGGGCTGGGTGGAAACACCATATATTTT.

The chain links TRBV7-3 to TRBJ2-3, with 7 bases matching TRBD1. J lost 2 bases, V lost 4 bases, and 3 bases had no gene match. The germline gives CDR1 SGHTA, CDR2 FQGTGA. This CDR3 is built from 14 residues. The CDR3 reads CASSSGQNTDTQYF. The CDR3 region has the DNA TGTGCCAGCAGCTCGGGACAGAACACAGATACGCAGTATTTT.

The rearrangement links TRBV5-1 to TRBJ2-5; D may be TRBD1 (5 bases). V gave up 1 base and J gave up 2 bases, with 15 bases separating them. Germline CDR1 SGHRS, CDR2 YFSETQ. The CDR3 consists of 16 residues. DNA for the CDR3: TGCGCCAGCAGCTTGTCTGGCAGGGTGCATCAAGAGACCCAGTACTTC. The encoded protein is CASSLSGRVHQETQYF.

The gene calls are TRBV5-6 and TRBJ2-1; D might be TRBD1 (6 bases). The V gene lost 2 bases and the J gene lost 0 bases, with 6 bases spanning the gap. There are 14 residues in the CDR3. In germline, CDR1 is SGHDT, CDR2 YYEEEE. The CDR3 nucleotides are TGTGCCAGCAGCTTCAGGGGCTCCTACAATGAGCAGTTCTTC. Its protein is CASSFRGSYNEQFF.

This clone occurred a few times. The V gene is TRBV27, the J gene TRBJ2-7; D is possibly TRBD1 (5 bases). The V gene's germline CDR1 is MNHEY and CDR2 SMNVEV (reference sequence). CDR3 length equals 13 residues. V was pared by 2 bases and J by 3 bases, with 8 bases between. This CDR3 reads CASSLRQNYEQYV. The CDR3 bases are TGTGCCAGCAGTTTACGACAGAACTACGAGCAGTACGTC.

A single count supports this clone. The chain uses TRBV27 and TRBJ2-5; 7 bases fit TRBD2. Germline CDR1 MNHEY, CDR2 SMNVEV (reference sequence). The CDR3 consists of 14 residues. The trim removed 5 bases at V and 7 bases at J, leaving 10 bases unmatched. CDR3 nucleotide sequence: TGTGCCAGCAGTCCGCGACTAGCCGGGCGGACCCAGTACTTC. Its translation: CASSPRLAGRTQYF.

The CDR3 coding sequence is TGTGCCAGCAGTTTGACCGGGACAGGGCGCATTTTCTTT. Translated, it gives CASSLTGTGRIFF. The V and J genes are TRBV28 and TRBJ1-1; 9 nucleotides match TRBD1. Per the germline V gene, CDR1 is MDHEN and CDR2 is SYDVKM. The V and J ends lost 3 bases and 13 bases, in that order; junction bases with no gene match: 9. This CDR3 has 13 amino acids.